This T cell receptor beta chain emerged from a study of blood T cells in healthy people across ages. Whole-study findings and limits: The study lacked donor CMV status, which possibly confounded expanded clonotype changes.

The CDR3 runs 16 residues. For the second PCR, which ran for about 6 to 11 cycles, a sample-barcoded 5' primer and a J-beta primer mix were used. One entry per CDR3 protein results from TCRdb running MiXCR on the 5' RACE reads. The repertoire has under 1,100,000 distinct CDR3 sequences, roughly 24% of them found once; the top ten carry about 0.8%. Comment on this clonotype: Its antigen remains unidentified.

The same specimen was also included in a second study, on T cells of mothers and their children. That study adds: A few healthy Caucasian mothers and their six children were the donors. Sample barcodes plus 2-4 random nucleotides came from the M1S primer.

The TCR was taken from a girl aged 2 to 10 in good health. The chain carries TRBV21-1 and TRBJ1-1. TRBV21-1 is classified as a pseudogene. Sequencing was done on a sample of blood. The CDR3 region has the DNA TGTGCCAGCAGCAAAGGGGACACAGGGAGGGACACTGAAGCTTTCTTT. Its protein is CASSKGDTGRDTEAFF.